The clone carrying this T cell receptor (beta chain) was found once. The CDR3 contains 16 residues. V was trimmed by 1 base and J by 6 bases, leaving 17 bases between them. CDR1 SSHAT and CDR2 FNYEAQ come from the germline V gene (reference sequence). This specimen belongs to a study of control samples from healthy donors and cancer patients. Sequencing used immunoSEQ multiplex PCR; TCRdb keeps in-frame clones, though not all of them. The sample carries some 120,000 clones, roughly 92% recorded once. Specimen: PBMCs. The clonotype comes from a man aged 80 or over with head and neck cancer. This sequence joins TRBV7-7 and TRBJ2-3, with D tentatively TRBD1 (5 bases). CDR3 residues: CASSLGRQGWLDTQYF. CDR3 DNA: TGTGCCAGCAGCTTAGGTCGTCAGGGATGGTTGGATACGCAGTATTTT.